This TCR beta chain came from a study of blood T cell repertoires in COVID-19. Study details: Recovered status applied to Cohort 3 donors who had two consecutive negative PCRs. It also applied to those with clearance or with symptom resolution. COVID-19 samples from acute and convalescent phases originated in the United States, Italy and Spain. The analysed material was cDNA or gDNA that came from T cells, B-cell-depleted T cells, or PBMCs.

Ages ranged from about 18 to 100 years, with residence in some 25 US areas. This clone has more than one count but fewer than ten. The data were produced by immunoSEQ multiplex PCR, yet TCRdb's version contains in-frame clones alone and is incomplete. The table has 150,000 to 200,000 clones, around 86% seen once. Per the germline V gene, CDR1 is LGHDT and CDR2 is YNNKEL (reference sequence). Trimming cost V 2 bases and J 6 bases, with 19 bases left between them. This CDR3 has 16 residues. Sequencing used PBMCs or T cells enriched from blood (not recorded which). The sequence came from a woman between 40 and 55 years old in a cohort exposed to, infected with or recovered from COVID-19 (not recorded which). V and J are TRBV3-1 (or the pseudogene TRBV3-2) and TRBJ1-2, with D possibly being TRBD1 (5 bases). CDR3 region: CASSQFVTTGEHGYTF. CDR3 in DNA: TGTGCCAGCAGCCAATTTGTCACTACGGGGGAGCATGGCTACACCTTC.